This TCR beta chain was recovered during a study of graft-versus-host responses after intestinal transplantation. About the research overall: After anti-thymocyte globulin induction, recipients took tacrolimus and steroids for three to four years. Overall study results and limits: Within the allografts of patients who had graft-donor T cell macrochimerism, graft-versus-host to host-versus-graft clonal ratios were high. GvH clones surfaced in recipient marrow, some emerging earlier in ileum or blood. Early post-transplant HvG declines tracked with peak circulating GvH clone levels.

Produced via immunoSEQ multiplex PCR; TCRdb's table is partial and in-frame only. This table has about 85,000 clones, under 85% appearing once. Turning to this clone: Its antigen is unidentified.

The ends were cut back, 1 base at V and 2 bases at J, with 19 bases in the middle. Germline V gives CDR1 LGHNA, CDR2 YNFKEQ. The CDR3 consists of 18 residues. Sample: unstimulated CD8+ T cells sorted from spleen or lymph node cells, taken before intestinal transplant. This TCR was sampled from a human donor who received an intestinal transplant. The rearrangement uses TRBV4-2 and TRBJ2-3; D is perhaps TRBD2 (6 bases). The CDR3 DNA reads as TGTGCCAGCAGCCAAGTTTTAGGCGGAGGGGTTTTCACAGATACGCAGTATTTT. Translated, it gives CASSQVLGGGVFTDTQYF.